A single sample is the source of the 22 T cell receptor beta chains below, sequenced in a study of CD8 T cells in Susac syndrome. RNA was extracted with the RNeasy kit, and a quantity of about 0.45 to 1 ug was reverse transcribed using random hexamers. TCRdb processed the immunoSEQ multiplex PCR reads anew with MiXCR; each CDR3 protein has one entry. Seen here are over 350,000 distinct CDR3 sequences, around 83% observed once, and the top ten hold under 0.15%. The sequenced material came from CD8+ T cells from PBMCs. The receptors derive from a human donor with multiple sclerosis.

This rearrangement joins TRBV7-9 to TRBJ2-5; 8 positions match TRBD2. The germline V gene has CDR1 SEHNR and CDR2 FQNEAQ (reference sequence). The CDR3 sequence is 15 residues long. V dropped 1 base and J dropped 5; count of bases not matched to a gene: 6. The CDR3 coding sequence is TGTGCCAGCAGCTTAGGAGGACTAGCCGGCGAGACCCAGTACTTC. This gives the protein CASSLGGLAGETQYF.

This chain uses TRBV27 with TRBJ2-1; 9 nucleotides line up with TRBD1. The V gene end was trimmed by 4 bases and the J gene end by 16 bases; junction bases not matched to a gene: 8. Germline loops: CDR1 MNHEY, CDR2 SMNVEV (reference sequence). The length of the CDR3 is 12 residues. CDR3 sequence: CASSWPGQGAFF. CDR3 in DNA: TGTGCCAGCAGTTGGCCGGGACAGGGAGCCTTCTTC.

In this sample, this clonotype turned up once. The chain joins TRBV20-1 to TRBJ1-5, with D maybe TRBD1 (6 bases). Germline V CDR1 and CDR2: DFQATT, SNEGSKA (reference sequence). This CDR3 contains 15 residues. The germline V and J ends were trimmed by 4 bases and 3 bases, with 16 bases remaining between them. The CDR3 spells CSAKSSGHSNQPQHF. The DNA for the CDR3 is TGCAGTGCTAAATCTTCGGGACATTCCAATCAGCCCCAGCATTTT.

To note about this clonotype: One end of the junction varies from germline; a read error may be responsible. CDR3 residues: CASSSPGTGSSYEQYF. The CDR3 nucleotides are TGCGCCAGCAGTTCTCCCGGGACAGGGAGCTCCTACGAGCAGTACTTC. V and J are TRBV27 and TRBJ2-7, with TRBD1 matching over 9 bases. Germline V CDR1 and CDR2: MNHEY, SMNVEV (reference sequence). The CDR3 totals 16 residues.

The chain links TRBV28 to TRBJ1-1; D not resolved. This CDR3 has 16 amino acids. Trimming removed 0 bases from V and 0 bases from J, with 11 bases in between. From germline, CDR1 is MDHEN and CDR2 SYDVKM. The CDR3 DNA is TGTGCCAGCAGTTTATGGGCCAGCTACATGAACACTGAAGCTTTCTTT. Translating it yields CASSLWASYMNTEAFF. Drawing the rest from reference TRBV28 and TRBJ1-1, the complete variable domain is DVKVTQSSRYLVKRTGEKVFLECVQDMDHENMFWYRQDPGLGLRLIYFSYDVKMKEKGDIPEGYSVSREKKERFSLILESASTNQTSMYLCASSLWASYMNTEAFFGQGTRLTVV.

This chain uses TRBV27 with TRBJ2-3; 8 bases align to TRBD2. CDR1 MNHEY and CDR2 SMNVEV come from the germline V gene (reference sequence). Losses at the gene ends were 4 bases for V and 7 bases for J; bases not matched to a gene: 13. This CDR3 region has 16 residues. The CDR3 nucleotides are TGTGCCAGCAGTTCCTCAGTCCCGGGACTAGGAAATACGCAGTATTTT. Amino acids: CASSSSVPGLGNTQYF.

The gene calls are TRBV4-1 and TRBJ1-1; TRBD1 is a possible D gene (6 bases). The CDR3 is 12 residues long. The V end lost 7 bases, the J end lost 7 bases, and 13 bases lay between the germline ends. Germline V CDR1 and CDR2: MGHRA, YSYEKL. The CDR3, as DNA: TGCGCCAGCACCACACCACAGGGTGAAGCTTTCTTT. Amino acid sequence: CASTTPQGEAFF.

The chain employs TRBV4-2 and TRBJ1-1; D not resolved. Germline assignment: CDR1 LGHNA and CDR2 YNFKEQ. V was trimmed by 4 bases and J by 2 bases, leaving 5 bases between them. The CDR3 spans 12 residues. DNA for the CDR3: TGTGCCAGCAGCCCTTATAACACTGAAGCTTTCTTT. Translating it yields CASSPYNTEAFF.

The rearrangement links TRBV5-1 to TRBJ2-7; 7 bases are shared with TRBD1. There are 14 residues in the CDR3. Germline V gene sequence: CDR1 SGHRS, CDR2 YFSETQ. Germline trimming cut 0 bases from V and 3 bases from J; bases unmatched to any gene: 3. CDR3 residues: CASSLEPGGYEQYF. CDR3 coding DNA: TGCGCCAGCAGCTTGGAGCCAGGGGGCTACGAGCAGTACTTC.

The chain combines TRBV6-6 with TRBJ1-4; D is unresolved. Germline CDR1 MNHNY, CDR2 SVGAGI (reference sequence). The CDR3 length is 15 residues. The V and J ends lost 4 bases and 3 bases respectively, with 12 bases between them. Written as DNA, the CDR3 is TGTGCCAGCAGTTTTCTTGGGAGTGCTAATGAAAAACTGTTTTTT. Amino acids: CASSFLGSANEKLFF.

J is TRBJ2-3 and V is TRBV15; no clear D gene. The CDR3 length is 17 residues. The V end lost 0 bases, the J end lost 1 base, and 14 bases lay between the germline ends. Germline V gives CDR1 LNHNV, CDR2 YYDKDF (reference sequence). The CDR3 DNA reads TGTGCCACCAGCAGAGATTGGGAAGGAGAGTGCACAGATACGCAGTATTTT. It is translated as CATSRDWEGECTDTQYF. The full variable domain, with the rest looked up from reference TRBV15 and TRBJ2-3, is DAMVIQNPRYQVTQFGKPVTLSCSQTLNHNVMYWYQQKSSQAPKLLFHYYDKDFNNEADTPDNFQSRRPNTSFCFLDIRSPGLGDTAMYLCATSRDWEGECTDTQYFGPGTRLTVL.

The chain joins TRBV5-1 to TRBJ2-3; 10 bases are a match to TRBD1. Germline assignment: CDR1 SGHRS and CDR2 YFSETQ. With 3 bases clipped from V and 5 bases from J, the junction kept 6 bases outside the gene matches. The CDR3 spans 15 residues. Written as DNA, the CDR3 is TGCGCCAGCAGCTGGGGGACAGGGGTAGGAGATACGCAGTATTTT. It translates to CASSWGTGVGDTQYF.

The chain employs TRBV27 and TRBJ2-1, with D perhaps TRBD1 (6 bases). This CDR3 is built from 16 residues. V lost 6 bases, J lost 6 bases, and 21 bases lay in between. Germline loops: CDR1 MNHEY, CDR2 SMNVEV (reference sequence). For the CDR3, the DNA is TGTGCCAGCAGAACCTGGGACAAAGAGTCGGGCAATGAGCAGTTCTTC. Amino acid sequence: CASRTWDKESGNEQFF.

In its sample, this clonotype was seen once. The chain recombines TRBV5-1 with TRBJ2-3; possible D gene TRBD1, 6 bases. Germline assignment: CDR1 SGHRS and CDR2 YFSETQ. This CDR3 contains 14 residues. V lost 1 base and J lost 4, with 10 bases in between. The CDR3 spells CASSLKQGADTQYF. CDR3 in DNA: TGCGCCAGCAGCTTGAAACAGGGCGCAGATACGCAGTATTTT.

The rearrangement uses TRBV4-1 and TRBJ1-5; 8 positions agree with TRBD1. V gave up 3 bases and J gave up 7 bases; unmatched junction bases: 5. Germline CDR1 MGHRA, CDR2 YSYEKL. This CDR3 has 14 amino acids. CDR3 in amino acids: CASSHLGQGQPQHF. CDR3 DNA: TGCGCCAGCAGCCATCTCGGACAGGGACAGCCCCAGCATTTT.

The rearrangement joins TRBV7-6 to TRBJ1-4; D not resolved. V lost 2 bases to trimming and J lost 3 bases, with 7 bases between them. CDR3 length equals 14 residues. The germline CDR1 and CDR2 sequences are SGHVS and FNYEAQ. The CDR3 coding sequence is TGTGCCAGCAGCTTATACCCGTCTAATGAAAAACTGTTTTTT. Translation gives CASSLYPSNEKLFF.

The genes are TRBV7-6 and TRBJ1-3, with a possible D match to TRBD1 (5 bases). Trimming removed 5 bases from V and 0 bases from J, with 14 bases in between. From germline, CDR1 is SGHVS and CDR2 FNYEAQ. This CDR3 comprises 16 residues. Here the CDR3 reads CASSLTQAASGNTIYF. CDR3 bases: TGTGCCAGCAGCCTGACACAGGCAGCCTCTGGAAACACCATATATTTT.

The rearrangement joins TRBV27 to TRBJ2-5; the D gene could be TRBD1 or TRBD2 (5 bases each). This CDR3 region has 13 residues. Trimming pared 5 bases from V and 6 bases from J, leaving 13 bases between. Per the germline V gene, CDR1 is MNHEY and CDR2 is SMNVEV (reference sequence). CDR3 sequence: CASSPRGGQTQYF. Here the CDR3 DNA reads TGTGCCAGCAGTCCCCGTGGGGGTCAGACCCAGTACTTC.

This chain uses TRBV27 with TRBJ2-2; D not resolved. The ends were cut back, 2 bases at V and 5 bases at J, with 9 bases in the middle. From germline, CDR1 is MNHEY and CDR2 SMNVEV (reference sequence). This CDR3 is 14 amino acids long. CDR3 protein: CASSLITGTGELFF. CDR3 in DNA: TGTGCCAGCAGTTTAATTACCGGGACCGGGGAGCTGTTTTTT.

CDR3 sequence: CSASGTGELNTEAFF. The CDR3 DNA sequence: TGCAGTGCTAGTGGGACAGGGGAACTGAACACTGAAGCTTTCTTT. The genes are TRBV20-1 and TRBJ1-1; 10 nucleotides agree with TRBD1. Looked up from germline, CDR1 is DFQATT and CDR2 is SNEGSKA (reference sequence). Trimming cost V 3 bases and J 0 bases; bases outside gene matches: 4. The CDR3 sequence is 15 residues long.

This clonotype was observed once. V usage is TRBV2 and J usage is TRBJ1-1, with D uncertain. The V end was cut by 7 bases, the J end by 7 bases, with 7 bases between. Germline-derived CDR1 and CDR2 are SNHLY and FYNNEI. CDR3 length equals 10 residues. CDR3 protein: CASIRSEAFF. In DNA, the CDR3 is TGTGCCAGCATCCGCAGTGAAGCTTTCTTT.

The chain combines TRBV29-1 with TRBJ2-1; 7 nucleotides align to TRBD1. The CDR3 sequence is 15 residues long. The V gene's germline CDR1 is SQVTM and CDR2 ANQGSEA. Losses at the gene ends were 7 bases for V and 2 bases for J; bases not matched to a gene: 11. The CDR3 DNA reads TGCAGCGGGAAGGGACAGTCAATTACCTACAATGAGCAGTTCTTC. Translation: CSGKGQSITYNEQFF.